This entry features one T cell receptor beta chain sequence. The antigen remains undetermined. Each sample's TCRbeta library yielded on average roughly 43,000 productive templates. TCRdb keeps only in-frame clones here, not all; method: immunoSEQ multiplex PCR. The table records approximately 5,400 clones, 46% of them present only once. The data originate from a study of STAT3 mutations in large granular lymphocyte leukemia. Study information: Roughly half the longitudinally sequenced T-LGLL patients had canonical STAT3 mutations.

The CDR3 covers 12 residues. Trimming shortened V by 7 bases and J by 1 base, and 7 bases separated the two germline ends. The germline CDR1 and CDR2 sequences are LGHNT and FRNRAP. General observations from the study: Clonal expansion was inferred from samples taken at other timepoints. Variable sampling intervals and differing treatment regimens complicated linking therapy response to TCR clonal burden changes. Every T-LGLL patient had at least one immunodominant TCRbeta clonotype.

The chain uses TRBV12-5 and TRBJ2-5; D remains unclear. The clonotype was recovered from a woman aged 70-85 years with T-cell large granular lymphocyte leukemia. Some clones in this sample may be carry-over from other donors' samples. Sequencing was carried out using peripheral blood mononuclear cells. In nucleotides, the CDR3 is TGTGCTAGTGCCCTAGGCCAAGAGACCCAGTACTTC. Amino acids: CASALGQETQYF.